This TCR beta chain was recorded in a study of control samples from healthy donors and cancer patients. Libraries were prepared by immunoSEQ multiplex PCR; TCRdb keeps only in-frame clonotypes and omits some of them. The repertoire holds 100,000 to 150,000 clones, with less than 95% as singletons. CDR1 and CDR2 (germline): MNHEY, SMNVEV (reference sequence). This CDR3 has 15 amino acids. The V end was cut by 2 bases, the J end by 0 bases, with 10 bases between. Specimen: blood. The origin of this receptor is a man in his late teens or twenties in good health. The rearrangement joins TRBV27 to TRBJ1-2; no clear D. CDR3 DNA: TGTGCCAGCAGTTTAACCCCAGGACCTAACTATGGCTACACCTTC. Encoded protein: CASSLTPGPNYGYTF.